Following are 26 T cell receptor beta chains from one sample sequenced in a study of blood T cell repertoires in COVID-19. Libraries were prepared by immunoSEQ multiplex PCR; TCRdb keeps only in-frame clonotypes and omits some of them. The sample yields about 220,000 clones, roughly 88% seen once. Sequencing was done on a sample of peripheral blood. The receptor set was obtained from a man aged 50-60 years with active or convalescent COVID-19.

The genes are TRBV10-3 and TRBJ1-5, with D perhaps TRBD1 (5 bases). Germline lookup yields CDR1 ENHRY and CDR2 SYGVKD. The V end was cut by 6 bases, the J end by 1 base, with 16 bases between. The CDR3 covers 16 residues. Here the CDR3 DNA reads TGTGCCATCAGCAATCAGGGCCAGGGAAGCAATCAGCCCCAGCATTTT. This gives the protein CAISNQGQGSNQPQHF.

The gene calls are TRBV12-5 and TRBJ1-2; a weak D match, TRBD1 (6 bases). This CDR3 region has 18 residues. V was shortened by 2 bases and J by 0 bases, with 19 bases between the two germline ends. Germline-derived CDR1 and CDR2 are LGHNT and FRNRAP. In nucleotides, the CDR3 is TGTGCTAGTGGTTTGATCCCATGGGGGGGCGAAGCTAACTATGGCTACACCTTC. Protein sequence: CASGLIPWGGEANYGYTF. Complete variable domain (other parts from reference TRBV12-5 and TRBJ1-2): DARVTQTPRHKVTEMGQEVTMRCQPILGHNTVFWYRQTMMQGLELLAYFRNRAPLDDSGMPKDRFSAEMPDATLATLKIQPSEPRDSAVYFCASGLIPWGGEANYGYTFGSGTRLTVV.

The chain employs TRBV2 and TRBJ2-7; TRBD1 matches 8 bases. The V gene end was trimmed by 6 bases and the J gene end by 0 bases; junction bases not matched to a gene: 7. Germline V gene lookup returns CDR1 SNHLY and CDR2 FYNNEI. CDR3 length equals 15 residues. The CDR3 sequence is CASSEGQASSYEQYV. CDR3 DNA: TGTGCCAGCAGCGAGGGACAGGCGAGCTCCTACGAGCAGTACGTC.

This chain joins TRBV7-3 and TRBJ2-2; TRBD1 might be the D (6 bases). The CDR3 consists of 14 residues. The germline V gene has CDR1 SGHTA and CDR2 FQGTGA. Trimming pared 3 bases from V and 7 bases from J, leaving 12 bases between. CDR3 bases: TGTGCCAGCAGCTTGGCAGGGGCGGGCGGGGAGCTGTTTTTT. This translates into CASSLAGAGGELFF.

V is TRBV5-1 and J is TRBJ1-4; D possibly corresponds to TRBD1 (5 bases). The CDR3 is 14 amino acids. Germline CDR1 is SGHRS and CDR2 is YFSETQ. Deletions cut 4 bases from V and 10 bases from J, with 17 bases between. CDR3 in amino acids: CASSGDPGGGKLFF. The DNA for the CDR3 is TGCGCCAGCAGCGGGGACCCGGGGGGAGGAAAACTGTTTTTT. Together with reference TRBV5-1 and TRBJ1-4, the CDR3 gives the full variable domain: KAGVTQTPRYLIKTRGQQVTLSCSPISGHRSVSWYQQTPGQGLQFLFEYFSETQRNKGNFPGRFSGRQFSNSRSEMNVSTLELGDSALYLCASSGDPGGGKLFFGSGTQLSVL.

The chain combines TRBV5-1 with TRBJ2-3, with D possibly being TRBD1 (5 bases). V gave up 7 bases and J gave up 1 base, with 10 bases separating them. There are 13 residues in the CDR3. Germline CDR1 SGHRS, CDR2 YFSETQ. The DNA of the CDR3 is TGCGCCAGCGCAGGGCAGGGCACAGATACGCAGTATTTT. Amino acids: CASAGQGTDTQYF.

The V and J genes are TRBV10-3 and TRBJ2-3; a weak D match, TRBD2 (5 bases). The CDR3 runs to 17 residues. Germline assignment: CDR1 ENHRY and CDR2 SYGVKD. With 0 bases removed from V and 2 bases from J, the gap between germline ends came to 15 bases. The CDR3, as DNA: TGTGCCATCAGTGAGTCGGGAGTGGCGACTTACACAGATACGCAGTATTTT. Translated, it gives CAISESGVATYTDTQYF.

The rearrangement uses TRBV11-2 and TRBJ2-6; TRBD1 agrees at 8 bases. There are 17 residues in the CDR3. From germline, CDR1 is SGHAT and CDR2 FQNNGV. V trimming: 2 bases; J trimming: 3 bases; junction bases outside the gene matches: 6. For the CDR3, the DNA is TGTGCCAGCAGCTTATTGCAGGGGGCTAATGGGGCCAACGTCCTGACTTTC. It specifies CASSLLQGANGANVLTF.

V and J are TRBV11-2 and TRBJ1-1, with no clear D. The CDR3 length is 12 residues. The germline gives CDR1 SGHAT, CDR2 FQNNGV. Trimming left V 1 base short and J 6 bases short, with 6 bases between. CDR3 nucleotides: TGTGCCAGCAGCTTAGTAGCCCCTGAAGCTTTCTTT. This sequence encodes CASSLVAPEAFF.

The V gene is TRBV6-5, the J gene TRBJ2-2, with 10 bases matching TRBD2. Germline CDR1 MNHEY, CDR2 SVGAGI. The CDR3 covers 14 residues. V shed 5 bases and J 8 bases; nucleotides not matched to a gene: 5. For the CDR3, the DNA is TGTGCCAGCAGTATAGCGGGAGGAACGGGGGAGCTGTTTTTT. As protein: CASSIAGGTGELFF.

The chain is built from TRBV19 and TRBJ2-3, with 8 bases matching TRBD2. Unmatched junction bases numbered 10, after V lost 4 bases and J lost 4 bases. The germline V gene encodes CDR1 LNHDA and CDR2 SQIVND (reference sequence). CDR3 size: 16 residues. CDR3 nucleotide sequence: TGTGCCAGTAGTAACACCGGGACTAGAGGAGCAGATACGCAGTATTTT. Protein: CASSNTGTRGADTQYF.

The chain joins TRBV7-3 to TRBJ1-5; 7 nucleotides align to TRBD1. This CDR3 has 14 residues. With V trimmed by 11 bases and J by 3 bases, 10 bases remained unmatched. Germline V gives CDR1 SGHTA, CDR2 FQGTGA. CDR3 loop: CAGLQGPHNQPQHF. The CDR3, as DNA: TGTGCCGGCCTACAGGGGCCCCACAATCAGCCCCAGCATTTT.

This CDR3 reads CASSLSLGGSYNEQFF. The CDR3 nucleotides are TGTGCCAGCAGTTTATCTCTGGGGGGCTCCTACAATGAGCAGTTCTTC. The chain is built from TRBV27 and TRBJ2-1; a weak D match, TRBD2 (6 bases). Trimming removed 0 bases from V and 0 bases from J, with 9 bases in between. CDR1 and CDR2 (germline): MNHEY, SMNVEV (reference sequence). CDR3 length: 16 amino acids.

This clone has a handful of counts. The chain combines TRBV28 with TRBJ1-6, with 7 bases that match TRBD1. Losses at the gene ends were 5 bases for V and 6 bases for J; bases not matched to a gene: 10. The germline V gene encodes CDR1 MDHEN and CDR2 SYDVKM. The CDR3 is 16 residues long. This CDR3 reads CASSMGQSFGNSPLHF. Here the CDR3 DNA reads TGTGCCAGCAGTATGGGACAGAGTTTCGGTAATTCACCCCTCCACTTT.

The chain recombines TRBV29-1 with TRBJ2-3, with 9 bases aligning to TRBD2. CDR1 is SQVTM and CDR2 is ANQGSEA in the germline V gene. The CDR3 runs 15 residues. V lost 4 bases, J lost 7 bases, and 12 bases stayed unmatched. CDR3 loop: CSVGNRSGGYYTQYF. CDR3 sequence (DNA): TGCAGCGTTGGCAATAGGAGCGGGGGGTATTATACGCAGTATTTT.

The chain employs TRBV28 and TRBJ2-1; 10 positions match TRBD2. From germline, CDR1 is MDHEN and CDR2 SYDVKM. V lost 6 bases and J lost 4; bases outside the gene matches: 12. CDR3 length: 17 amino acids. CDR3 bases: TGTGCCAGCAGATCCAACATAGCGGGGGGCCCATACAATGAGCAGTTCTTC. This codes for CASRSNIAGGPYNEQFF.

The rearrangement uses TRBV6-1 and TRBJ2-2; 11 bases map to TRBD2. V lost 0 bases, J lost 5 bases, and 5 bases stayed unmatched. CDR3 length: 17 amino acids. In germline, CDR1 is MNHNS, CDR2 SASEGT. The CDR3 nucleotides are TGTGCCAGCAGTGAAGCTCGGGGGACTAGCGGTACCGGGGAGCTGTTTTTT. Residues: CASSEARGTSGTGELFF.

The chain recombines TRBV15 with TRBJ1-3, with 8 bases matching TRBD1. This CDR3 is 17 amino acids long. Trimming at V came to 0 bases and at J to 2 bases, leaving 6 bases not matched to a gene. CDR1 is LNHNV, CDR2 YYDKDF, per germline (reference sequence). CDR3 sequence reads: CATSRDHRTGTGNTIYF. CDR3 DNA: TGTGCCACCAGCAGAGATCACAGGACAGGGACTGGAAACACCATATATTTT.

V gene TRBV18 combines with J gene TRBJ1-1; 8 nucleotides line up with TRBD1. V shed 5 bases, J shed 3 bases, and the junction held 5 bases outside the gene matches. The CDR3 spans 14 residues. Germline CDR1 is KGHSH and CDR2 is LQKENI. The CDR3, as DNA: TGTGCCAGCTCATCTATGGACAGGGACACTGAAGCTTTCTTT. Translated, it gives CASSSMDRDTEAFF.

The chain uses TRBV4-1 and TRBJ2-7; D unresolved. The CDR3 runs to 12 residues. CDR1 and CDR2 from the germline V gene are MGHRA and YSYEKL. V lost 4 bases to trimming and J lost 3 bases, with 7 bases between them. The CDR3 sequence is CASSPNSYEQYF. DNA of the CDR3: TGCGCCAGCAGCCCAAACAGCTACGAGCAGTACTTC.

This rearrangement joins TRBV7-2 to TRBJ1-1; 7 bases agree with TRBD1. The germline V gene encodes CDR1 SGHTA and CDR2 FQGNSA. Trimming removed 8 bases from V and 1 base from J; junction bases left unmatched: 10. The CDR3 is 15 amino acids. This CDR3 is CASGYSGTANTEAFF. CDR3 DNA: TGTGCCAGCGGCTATTCCGGGACAGCGAACACTGAAGCTTTCTTT.

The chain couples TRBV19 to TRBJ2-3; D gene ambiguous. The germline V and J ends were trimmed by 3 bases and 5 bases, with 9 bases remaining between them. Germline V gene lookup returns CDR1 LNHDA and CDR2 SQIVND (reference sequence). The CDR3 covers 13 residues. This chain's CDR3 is CASSMRQIDTQYF. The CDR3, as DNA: TGTGCCAGTAGTATGCGGCAGATAGATACGCAGTATTTT.

The CDR3 loop is CASKAVGAGEQYV. For the CDR3, the DNA is TGTGCCAGCAAGGCAGTTGGGGCCGGGGAGCAGTACGTC. The chain couples TRBV27 to TRBJ2-7; D perhaps matches TRBD1 (5 bases). The V gene lost 7 bases and the J gene lost 7 bases, with 17 bases spanning the gap. This CDR3 comprises 13 residues. Germline CDR1 reads MNHEY; CDR2 reads SMNVEV (reference sequence).

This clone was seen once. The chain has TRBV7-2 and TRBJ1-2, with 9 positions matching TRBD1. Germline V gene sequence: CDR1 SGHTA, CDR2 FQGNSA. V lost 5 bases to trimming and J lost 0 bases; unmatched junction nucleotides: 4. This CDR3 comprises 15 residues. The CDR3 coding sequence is TGTGCCAGCAGCCTGGGACAGGGACCTAACTATGGCTACACCTTC. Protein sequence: CASSLGQGPNYGYTF.

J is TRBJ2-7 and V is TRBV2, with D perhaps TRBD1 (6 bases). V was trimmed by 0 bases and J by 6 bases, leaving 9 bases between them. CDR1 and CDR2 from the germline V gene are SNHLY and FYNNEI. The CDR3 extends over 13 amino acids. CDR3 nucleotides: TGTGCCAGCAGTGAAGCGACAGGCGCCGAGCAGTACTTC. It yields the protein CASSEATGAEQYF.

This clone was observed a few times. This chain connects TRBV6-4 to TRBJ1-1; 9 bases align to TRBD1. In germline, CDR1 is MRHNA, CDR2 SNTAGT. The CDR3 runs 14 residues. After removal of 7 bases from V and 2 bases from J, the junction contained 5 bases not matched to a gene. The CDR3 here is CASKPGQGNTEAFF. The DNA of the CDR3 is TGTGCCAGCAAGCCGGGACAGGGTAACACTGAAGCTTTCTTT.